The 3 T cell receptor beta chains listed next were all sequenced from one sample in a study of T cell responses to AZD1222 COVID-19 vaccine. Data came from immunoSEQ multiplex PCR; TCRdb stores just in-frame clones and leaves some out. The sample lists about 93,000 clones, around 85% occurring once. Sequencing used peripheral blood, obtained on day 0 of AZD1222 vaccination. The receptors were gathered from an adult in good health.

The chain combines TRBV2 with TRBJ2-1; 11 bases line up with TRBD1. This CDR3 is built from 15 residues. Unmatched junction bases numbered 6, after V lost 7 bases and J lost 4 bases. CDR1 and CDR2 (germline): SNHLY, FYNNEI. CDR3 sequence reads: CASTGRDRGYNEQFF. Here the CDR3 DNA reads TGTGCCAGCACCGGGAGGGACAGGGGGTACAATGAGCAGTTCTTC.

This chain joins TRBV5-4 and TRBJ2-3, with D possibly matching TRBD2 (5 bases). Deletions cut 5 bases from V and 2 bases from J, with 12 bases between. CDR3 length equals 14 residues. The germline CDR1 and CDR2 sequences are SGHNT and YYREEE (reference sequence). For the CDR3, the DNA is TGTGCCAGCAGTTTCCTGACTAACACAGATACGCAGTATTTT. Its protein product is CASSFLTNTDTQYF.

This chain joins TRBV20-1 and TRBJ1-1; TRBD1 aligns across 8 bases. CDR1 and CDR2 (germline): DFQATT, SNEGSKA (reference sequence). Trimming cost V 5 bases and J 8 bases; bases outside gene matches: 4. This CDR3 has 11 residues. DNA of the CDR3: TGCAGTGCTTACCGGGACAGGGAAGCTTTCTTT. Translated, it gives CSAYRDREAFF.